The rows below give T cell receptor beta chains drawn from one sample of a study of identical twins. TCRdb called the 5' RACE reads again in MiXCR, with one record for every CDR3 protein. The sample shows just under 650,000 distinct CDR3 sequences, roughly 7.1% of them seen only once. In addition, the sample was reused for a study of yellow fever vaccine responses in identical twins.

The sample was PBMCs. The source of these receptors is a woman aged 18-30 years in good health. Each CDR3 is given with its conserved first and last residue. A D gene is named only where the DNA matches it firmly. Clone size is stated in some rows and not others, as once, few, many or a class when expanded.

v_gene	j_gene	abundance	d_gene	CDR3aa	CDR3nt
TRBV20-1	TRBJ2-1	many	TRBD2	CSARDTGLAGLNEQFF	TGCAGTGCTAGAGACACGGGACTAGCGGGGCTCAATGAGCAGTTCTTC
TRBV18	TRBJ2-2	few	TRBD1	CASSPFGQGTRGELFF	TGTGCCAGCTCACCATTTGGACAGGGGACTCGCGGGGAGCTGTTTTTT
TRBV28	TRBJ2-1	few	-	CASSPSGIHNEQFF	TGTGCCAGCAGTCCCTCAGGGATTCACAATGAGCAGTTCTTC
TRBV6-2/TRBV6-3	TRBJ2-1	many	-	CASSYGHYSYNEQFF	TGTGCCAGCAGTTATGGGCATTACTCCTACAATGAGCAGTTCTTC
TRBV15	TRBJ1-1	few	TRBD1	CATSKGQGITEAFF	TGTGCCACCAGCAAGGGACAGGGAATCACTGAAGCTTTCTTT
TRBV20-1	TRBJ2-5	few	-	CSASGTKETQYF	TGCAGTGCGTCCGGGACCAAAGAGACCCAGTACTTC
TRBV7-9	TRBJ1-1	many	-	CASSPPWAVGTEAFF	TGTGCCAGCAGCCCCCCGTGGGCGGTGGGCACTGAAGCTTTCTTT
TRBV12-3/TRBV12-4	TRBJ2-1	-	-	CTSSFRGGEQFF	TGTACCAGCAGTTTTCGGGGAGGTGAGCAGTTCTTC
TRBV12-3/TRBV12-4	TRBJ2-7	few	-	CASSVGTNYEQYF	TGTGCCAGCAGTGTCGGGACAAACTACGAGCAGTACTTC
TRBV28	TRBJ1-2	many	-	CASVTGTVPSTLLGYTF	TGTGCCAGCGTTACGGGGACGGTCCCCTCTACTCTATTAGGCTACACCTTC
TRBV5-1	TRBJ2-1	many	TRBD1	CASSLGQGPPSSYNEQFF	TGCGCCAGCAGCTTGGGACAGGGGCCTCCGAGCTCCTACAATGAGCAGTTCTTC
TRBV4-1	TRBJ2-1	many	TRBD2	CASSQELAGDYNEQFF	TGCGCCAGCAGCCAAGAACTAGCGGGGGACTACAATGAGCAGTTCTTC
TRBV29-1	TRBJ2-3	few	-	CSVAHSEFSTDTQYF	TGCAGCGTTGCTCACAGTGAATTTAGCACAGATACGCAGTATTTT
TRBV3-1	TRBJ2-4	few	-	CASSQDWVGGNIQYF	TGTGCCAGCAGCCAAGATTGGGTCGGGGGAAACATTCAGTACTTC
TRBV5-8	TRBJ2-1	many	-	CAKNRDSYEQFF	TGTGCCAAAAACCGGGACTCCTATGAGCAGTTCTTC
TRBV2	TRBJ2-5	-	-	CASRPHPSGETQYF	TGTGCCAGCAGACCACACCCTTCCGGGGAGACCCAGTACTTC
TRBV5-1	TRBJ1-1	many	-	CASSFLGVAGTEAFF	TGCGCCAGCAGCTTTTTGGGGGTTGCCGGCACTGAAGCTTTCTTT
TRBV27	TRBJ2-1	many	TRBD2	CASRRPGLQSSYNEQFF	TGTGCCAGCAGACGACCGGGACTACAGAGCTCCTACAATGAGCAGTTCTTC
TRBV29-1	TRBJ2-1	many	-	CSVVRLGGTTPAYNEQFF	TGCAGCGTTGTTCGACTAGGGGGGACTACACCGGCCTACAATGAGCAGTTCTTC
TRBV20-1	TRBJ2-3	few	-	CSARAPYLDTQYF	TGCAGTGCTAGAGCTCCATATCTTGATACGCAGTATTTT
TRBV12-3/TRBV12-4	TRBJ2-5	-	-	CASSFRRQETQYF	TGTGCCAGCAGTTTCCGCAGGCAAGAGACCCAGTACTTC
TRBV7-3	TRBJ2-1	-	TRBD2	CASSWGLADFNEQFF	TGTGCCAGCAGCTGGGGACTAGCGGATTTCAATGAGCAGTTCTTC
TRBV28	TRBJ1-2	-	-	CASINDGVGSGGYTF	TGTGCCAGCATCAACGATGGGGTTGGTTCTGGTGGCTACACCTTC
TRBV6-1	TRBJ2-2	few	-	CASSRWTPNTGELFF	TGTGCCAGCAGTCGCTGGACACCGAACACCGGGGAGCTGTTTTTT
TRBV3-1	TRBJ2-5	few	TRBD2	CASRNTRTSGGLTQYF	TGTGCCAGCAGGAATACTAGGACTAGCGGGGGTCTGACCCAGTACTTC
TRBV5-1	TRBJ2-2	many	TRBD1	CASSLRQGALTGELFF	TGCGCCAGCAGCTTGCGCCAGGGGGCATTAACCGGGGAGCTGTTTTTT
TRBV4-1	TRBJ2-3	few	-	CASSQDSSGPGTDTQYF	TGCGCCAGCAGCCAAGATAGTAGCGGTCCAGGCACAGATACGCAGTATTTT
TRBV20-1	TRBJ2-1	few	-	CSAPRTTSSYNEQFF	TGCAGTGCTCCTCGGACCACAAGCTCCTACAATGAGCAGTTCTTC
TRBV28	TRBJ2-1	-	TRBD2	CARDSGTSPYNEQFF	TGTGCCAGGGATAGCGGGACCAGCCCCTACAATGAGCAGTTCTTC
TRBV3-1	TRBJ2-3	few	TRBD2	CASSHVFLAGGEPDTQYF	TGTGCCAGCAGTCACGTCTTCTTAGCGGGAGGGGAGCCAGATACGCAGTATTTT
TRBV12-3/TRBV12-4	TRBJ2-5	-	TRBD1	CASSLARTGRWVETQYF	TGTGCCAGCAGTTTAGCGCGGACAGGGCGATGGGTCGAGACCCAGTACTTC
TRBV29-1	TRBJ2-3	-	-	CSVVFAVRSHTDTQYF	TGCAGCGTTGTTTTCGCGGTAAGGAGTCACACAGATACGCAGTATTTT
TRBV10-3	TRBJ2-2	-	-	CAISYTPGTGELFF	TGTGCCATCAGTTATACCCCGGGCACCGGGGAGCTGTTTTTT
TRBV29-1	TRBJ2-1	few	-	CSVVWVQGRPSFHEQFF	TGCAGCGTTGTGTGGGTTCAGGGAAGGCCAAGTTTCCATGAGCAGTTCTTC
TRBV11-2	TRBJ2-7	-	TRBD1	CASSYSGTGVSYEQYF	TGTGCCAGCAGTTACTCCGGGACAGGGGTCTCCTACGAGCAGTACTTC
TRBV5-1	TRBJ2-2	few	-	CASSLDRVGGELFF	TGCGCCAGCAGCTTGGACAGGGTCGGCGGGGAGCTGTTTTTT
TRBV20-1	TRBJ2-3	few	-	CSASGADGSTDTQYF	TGCAGTGCTAGCGGAGCCGACGGTAGCACAGATACGCAGTATTTT
TRBV18	TRBJ2-2	few	-	CASSPRQGLELFF	TGTGCCAGCTCACCAAGGCAGGGATTGGAGCTGTTTTTT
TRBV9	TRBJ2-1	-	TRBD2	CASSVGGAGYNEQFF	TGTGCCAGCAGCGTGGGAGGGGCGGGATACAATGAGCAGTTCTTC
TRBV7-2	TRBJ2-7	few	TRBD2	CASSLVASGHLSYEQYF	TGTGCCAGCAGCTTAGTTGCTAGCGGGCACCTCTCCTACGAGCAGTACTTC
TRBV28	TRBJ2-1	few	TRBD2	CASSSDGGVHNEQFF	TGTGCCAGCAGCTCGGACGGGGGGGTACACAATGAGCAGTTCTTC
TRBV27	TRBJ2-3	few	-	CASSLFGGNTDTQYF	TGTGCCAGCAGTTTATTCGGCGGGAACACAGATACGCAGTATTTT
TRBV20-1	TRBJ1-6	-	-	CSASAQGGFTLHF	TGCAGTGCTAGTGCTCAAGGGGGATTCACCCTCCACTTT
TRBV29-1	TRBJ2-7	few	TRBD2	CSVLREVTYEQYF	TGCAGCGTTTTGCGGGAGGTTACCTACGAGCAGTACTTC
TRBV19	TRBJ2-5	few	TRBD1	CASSVSGTGAETQYF	TGTGCCAGTAGTGTATCCGGGACAGGGGCAGAGACCCAGTACTTC
TRBV2	TRBJ2-5	few	-	CASSEWRDQETQYF	TGTGCCAGCAGTGAATGGCGGGACCAAGAGACCCAGTACTTC
TRBV5-1	TRBJ2-2	-	TRBD2	CASSLGASGRARNTGELFF	TGCGCCAGCAGCTTGGGGGCTAGCGGGAGGGCCAGGAACACCGGGGAGCTGTTTTTT
TRBV6-1	TRBJ1-5	-	TRBD1	CASRDRVSNQPQHF	TGTGCCAGCAGGGACAGGGTAAGCAATCAGCCCCAGCATTTT
TRBV12-3/TRBV12-4	TRBJ2-1	medium-sized	TRBD2	CASSLDYGRAMNEQFF	TGTGCCAGCAGTTTAGACTACGGGAGGGCCATGAATGAGCAGTTCTTC
TRBV24-1	TRBJ2-2	many	-	CATRGNTGELFF	TGTGCCACCAGGGGGAACACCGGGGAGCTGTTTTTT
TRBV5-1	TRBJ2-2	few	-	CASSPEPGPKMDTGELFF	TGCGCCAGCAGCCCCGAACCGGGTCCTAAGATGGACACCGGGGAGCTGTTTTTT
TRBV24-1	TRBJ1-5	many	-	CATAAAQGNNQPQHF	TGTGCCACCGCCGCGGCGCAGGGAAACAATCAGCCCCAGCATTTT
TRBV6-1	TRBJ1-6	few	-	CASSITGDGSPLHF	TGTGCCAGCAGCATCACCGGGGACGGTTCACCCCTCCACTTT
TRBV5-6	TRBJ2-3	few	TRBD1	CASSLQTGASTDTQYF	TGTGCCAGCAGCTTGCAGACAGGGGCTAGCACAGATACGCAGTATTTT